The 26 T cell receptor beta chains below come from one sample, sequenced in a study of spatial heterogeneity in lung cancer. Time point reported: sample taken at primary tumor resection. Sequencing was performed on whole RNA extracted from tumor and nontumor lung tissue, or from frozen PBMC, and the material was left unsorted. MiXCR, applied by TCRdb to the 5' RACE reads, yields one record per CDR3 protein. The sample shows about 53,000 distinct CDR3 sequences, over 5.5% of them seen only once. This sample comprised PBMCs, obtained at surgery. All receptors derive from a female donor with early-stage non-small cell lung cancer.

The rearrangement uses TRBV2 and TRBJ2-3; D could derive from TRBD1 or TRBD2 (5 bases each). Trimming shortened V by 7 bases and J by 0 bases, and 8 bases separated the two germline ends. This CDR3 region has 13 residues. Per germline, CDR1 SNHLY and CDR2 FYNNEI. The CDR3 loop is CASIRESTDTQYF. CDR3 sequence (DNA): TGTGCCAGCATCAGGGAGAGCACAGATACGCAGTATTTT. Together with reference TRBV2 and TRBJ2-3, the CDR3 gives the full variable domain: EPEVTQTPSHQVTQMGQEVILRCVPISNHLYFYWYRQILGQKVEFLVSFYNNEISEKSEIFDDQFSVERPDGSNFTLKIRSTKLEDSAMYFCASIRESTDTQYFGPGTRLTVL.

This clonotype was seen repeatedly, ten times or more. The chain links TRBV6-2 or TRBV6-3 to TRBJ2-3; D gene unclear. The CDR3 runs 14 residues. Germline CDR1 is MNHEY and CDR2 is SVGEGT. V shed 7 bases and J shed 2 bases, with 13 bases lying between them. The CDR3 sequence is CASTSWAYTDTQYF. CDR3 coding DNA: TGTGCCAGCACCTCATGGGCCTACACAGATACGCAGTATTTT.

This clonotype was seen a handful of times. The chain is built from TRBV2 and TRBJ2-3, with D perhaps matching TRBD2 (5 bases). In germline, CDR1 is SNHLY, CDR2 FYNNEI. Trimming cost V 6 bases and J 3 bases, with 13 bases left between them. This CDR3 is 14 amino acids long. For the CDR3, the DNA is TGTGCCAGCAGCCCGGGAAGAAAAACAGATACGCAGTATTTT. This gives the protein CASSPGRKTDTQYF.

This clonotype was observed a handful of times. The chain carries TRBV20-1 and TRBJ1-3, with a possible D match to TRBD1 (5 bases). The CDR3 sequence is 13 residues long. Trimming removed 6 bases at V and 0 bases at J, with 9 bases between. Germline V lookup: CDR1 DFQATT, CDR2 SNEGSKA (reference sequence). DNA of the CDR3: TGCAGTGCCTCGCAGGGCTCTGGAAACACCATATATTTT. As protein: CSASQGSGNTIYF.

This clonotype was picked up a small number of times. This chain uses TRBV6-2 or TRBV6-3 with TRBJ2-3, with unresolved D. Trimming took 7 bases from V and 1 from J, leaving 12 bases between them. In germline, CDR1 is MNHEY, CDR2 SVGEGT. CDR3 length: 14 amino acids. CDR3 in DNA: TGTGCCAGCACGAAGGATAGACGCACAGATACGCAGTATTTT. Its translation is CASTKDRRTDTQYF.

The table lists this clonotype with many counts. The CDR3 region is CASSRRQTVASNQPQHF. DNA of the CDR3: TGTGCCAGCAGCCGCCGACAGACCGTTGCTAGCAATCAGCCCCAGCATTTT. This chain uses TRBV6-5 with TRBJ1-5; possible D gene TRBD1, 5 bases. The germline V gene has CDR1 MNHEY and CDR2 SVGAGI. The CDR3 is made up of 17 amino acids. Trimming stripped 6 bases from V and 0 bases from J, with 18 bases between.

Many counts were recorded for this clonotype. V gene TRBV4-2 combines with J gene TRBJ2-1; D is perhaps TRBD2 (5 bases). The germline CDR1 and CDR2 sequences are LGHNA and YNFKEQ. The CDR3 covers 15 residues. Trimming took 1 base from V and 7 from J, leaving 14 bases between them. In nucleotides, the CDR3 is TGTGCCAGCAGCCAAGCTCGGGATTCAGTGAATGAGCAGTTCTTC. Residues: CASSQARDSVNEQFF.

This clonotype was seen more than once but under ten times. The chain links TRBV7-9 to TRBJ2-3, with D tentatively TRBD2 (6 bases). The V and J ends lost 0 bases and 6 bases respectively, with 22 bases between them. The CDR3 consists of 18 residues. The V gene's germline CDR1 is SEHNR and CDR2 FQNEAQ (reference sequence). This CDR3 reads CASSLARGGETSGDTQYF. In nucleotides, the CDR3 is TGTGCCAGCAGCTTAGCGCGTGGCGGGGAAACGTCTGGGGATACGCAGTATTTT.

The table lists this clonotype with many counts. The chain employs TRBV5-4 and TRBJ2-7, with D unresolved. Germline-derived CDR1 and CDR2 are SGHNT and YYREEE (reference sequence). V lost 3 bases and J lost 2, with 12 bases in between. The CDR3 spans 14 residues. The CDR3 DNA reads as TGTGCCAGCAGCTCAAATGGGGTGACCTACGAGCAGTACTTC. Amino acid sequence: CASSSNGVTYEQYF.

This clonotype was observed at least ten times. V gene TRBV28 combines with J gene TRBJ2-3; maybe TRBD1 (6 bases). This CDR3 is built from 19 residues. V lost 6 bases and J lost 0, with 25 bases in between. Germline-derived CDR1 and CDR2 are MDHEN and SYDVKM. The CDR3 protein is CASSTTNPRQVTSTDTQYF. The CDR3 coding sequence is TGTGCCAGCAGCACGACCAACCCCAGACAGGTTACTAGCACAGATACGCAGTATTTT. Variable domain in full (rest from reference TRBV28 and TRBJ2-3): DVKVTQSSRYLVKRTGEKVFLECVQDMDHENMFWYRQDPGLGLRLIYFSYDVKMKEKGDIPEGYSVSREKKERFSLILESASTNQTSMYLCASSTTNPRQVTSTDTQYFGPGTRLTVL.

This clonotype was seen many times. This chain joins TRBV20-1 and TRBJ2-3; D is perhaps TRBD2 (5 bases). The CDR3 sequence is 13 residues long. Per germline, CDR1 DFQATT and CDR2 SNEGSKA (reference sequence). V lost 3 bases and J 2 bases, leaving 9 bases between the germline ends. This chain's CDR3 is CSARQRITDTQYF. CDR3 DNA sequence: TGCAGTGCTAGGCAGCGGATCACAGATACGCAGTATTTT.

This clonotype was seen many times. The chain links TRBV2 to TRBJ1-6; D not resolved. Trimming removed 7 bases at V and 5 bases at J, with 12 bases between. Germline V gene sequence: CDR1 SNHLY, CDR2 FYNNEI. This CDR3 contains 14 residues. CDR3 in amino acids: CASTPARHNSPLHF. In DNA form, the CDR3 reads TGTGCCAGCACCCCGGCCAGGCATAATTCACCCCTCCACTTT.

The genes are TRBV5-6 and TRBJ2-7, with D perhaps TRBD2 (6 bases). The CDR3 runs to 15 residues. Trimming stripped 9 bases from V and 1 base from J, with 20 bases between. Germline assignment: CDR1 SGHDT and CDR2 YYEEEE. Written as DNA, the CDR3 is TGTGCCACCTCCTCCCTATTTGCGGGGTCCTACGAGCAGTACTTC. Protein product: CATSSLFAGSYEQYF.

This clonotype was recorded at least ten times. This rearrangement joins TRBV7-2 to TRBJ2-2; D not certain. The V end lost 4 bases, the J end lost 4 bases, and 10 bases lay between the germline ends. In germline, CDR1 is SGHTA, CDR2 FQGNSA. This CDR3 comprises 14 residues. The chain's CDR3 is CASSSLIGTGELFF. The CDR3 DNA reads TGTGCCAGCAGCTCGCTAATAGGCACCGGGGAGCTGTTTTTT.

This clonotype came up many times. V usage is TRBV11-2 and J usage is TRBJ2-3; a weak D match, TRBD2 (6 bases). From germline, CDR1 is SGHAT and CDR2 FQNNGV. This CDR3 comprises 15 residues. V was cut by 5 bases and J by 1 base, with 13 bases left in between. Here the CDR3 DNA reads TGTGCCAGCAGCCCCGGGAGAGGGCGCACAGATACGCAGTATTTT. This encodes CASSPGRGRTDTQYF.

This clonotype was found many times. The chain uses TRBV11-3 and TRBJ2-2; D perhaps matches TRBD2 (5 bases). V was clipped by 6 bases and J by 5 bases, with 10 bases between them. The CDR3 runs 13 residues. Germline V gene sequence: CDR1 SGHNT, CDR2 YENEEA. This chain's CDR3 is CASRPTSTGELFF. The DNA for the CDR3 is TGTGCCAGCAGACCTACTAGTACCGGGGAGCTGTTTTTT.

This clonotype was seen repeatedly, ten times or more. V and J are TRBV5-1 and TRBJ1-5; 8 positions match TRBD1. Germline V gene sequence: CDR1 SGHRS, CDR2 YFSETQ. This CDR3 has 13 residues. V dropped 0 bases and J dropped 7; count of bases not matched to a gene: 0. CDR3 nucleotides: TGCGCCAGCAGCTTGGGACAGGGGCAGCCCCAGCATTTT. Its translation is CASSLGQGQPQHF.

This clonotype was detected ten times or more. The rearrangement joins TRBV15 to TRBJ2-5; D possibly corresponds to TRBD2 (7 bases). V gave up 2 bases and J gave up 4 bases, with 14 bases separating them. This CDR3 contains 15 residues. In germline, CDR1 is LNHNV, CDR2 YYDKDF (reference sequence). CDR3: CATSRLGGLSETQYF. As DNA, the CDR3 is TGTGCCACCAGCAGACTCGGGGGGCTGTCAGAGACCCAGTACTTC.

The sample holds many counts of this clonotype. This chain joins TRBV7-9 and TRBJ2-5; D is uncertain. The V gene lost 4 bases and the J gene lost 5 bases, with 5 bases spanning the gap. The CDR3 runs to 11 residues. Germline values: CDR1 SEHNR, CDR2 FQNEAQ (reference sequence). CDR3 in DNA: TGTGCCAGCAGCTCGGCGGAGACCCAGTACTTC. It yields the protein CASSSAETQYF.

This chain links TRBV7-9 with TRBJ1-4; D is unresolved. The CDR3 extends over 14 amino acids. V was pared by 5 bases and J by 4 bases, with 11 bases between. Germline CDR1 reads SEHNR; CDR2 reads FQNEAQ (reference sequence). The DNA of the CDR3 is TGTGCCAGCAGCCCCGGCAGTTATAATGAAAAACTGTTTTTT. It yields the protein CASSPGSYNEKLFF.

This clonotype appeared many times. The CDR3 loop is CASSEDSPDTQYF. In DNA form, the CDR3 reads TGTGCCAGCAGTGAAGACTCTCCAGATACGCAGTATTTT. J is TRBJ2-3 and V is TRBV6-2 or TRBV6-3, with no clear D. The CDR3 runs 13 residues. Trimming left V 5 bases short and J 4 bases short, with 10 bases between. The V gene's germline CDR1 is MNHEY and CDR2 SVGEGT.

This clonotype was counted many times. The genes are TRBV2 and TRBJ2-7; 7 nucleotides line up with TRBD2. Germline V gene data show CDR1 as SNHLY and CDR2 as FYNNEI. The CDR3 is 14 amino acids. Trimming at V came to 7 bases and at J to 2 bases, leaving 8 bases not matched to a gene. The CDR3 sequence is CASKAGGEAYEQYF. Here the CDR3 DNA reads TGTGCCAGCAAAGCTGGGGGGGAAGCCTACGAGCAGTACTTC.

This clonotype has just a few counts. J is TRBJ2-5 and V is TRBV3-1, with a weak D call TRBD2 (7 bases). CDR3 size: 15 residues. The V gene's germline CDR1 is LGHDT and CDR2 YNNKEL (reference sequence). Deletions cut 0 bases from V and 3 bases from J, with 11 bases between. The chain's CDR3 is CASSQDWGGEETQYF. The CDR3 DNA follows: TGTGCCAGCAGCCAAGATTGGGGGGGCGAAGAGACCCAGTACTTC.

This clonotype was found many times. The CDR3 nucleotides are TGTGCCAGCAGTGTTACAGGGACTTCACCCCTCCACTTT. Its translation: CASSVTGTSPLHF. The chain recombines TRBV6-1 with TRBJ1-6; perhaps TRBD1 as D (6 bases). The CDR3 is made up of 13 amino acids. The V and J ends lost 4 bases and 9 bases respectively, with 10 bases between them. Germline V CDR1 and CDR2: MNHNS, SASEGT.

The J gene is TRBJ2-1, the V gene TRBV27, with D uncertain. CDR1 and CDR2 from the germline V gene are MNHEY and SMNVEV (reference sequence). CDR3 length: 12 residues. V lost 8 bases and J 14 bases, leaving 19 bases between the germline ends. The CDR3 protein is CASGNIGSWEFF. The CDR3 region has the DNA TGTGCCAGCGGCAATATAGGATCCTGGGAGTTCTTC.

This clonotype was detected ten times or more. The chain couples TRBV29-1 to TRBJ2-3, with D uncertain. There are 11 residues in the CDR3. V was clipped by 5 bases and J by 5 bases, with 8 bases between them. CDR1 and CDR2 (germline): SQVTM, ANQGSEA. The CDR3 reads CSVFGLDTQYF. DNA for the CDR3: TGCAGCGTTTTTGGGTTAGATACGCAGTATTTT.